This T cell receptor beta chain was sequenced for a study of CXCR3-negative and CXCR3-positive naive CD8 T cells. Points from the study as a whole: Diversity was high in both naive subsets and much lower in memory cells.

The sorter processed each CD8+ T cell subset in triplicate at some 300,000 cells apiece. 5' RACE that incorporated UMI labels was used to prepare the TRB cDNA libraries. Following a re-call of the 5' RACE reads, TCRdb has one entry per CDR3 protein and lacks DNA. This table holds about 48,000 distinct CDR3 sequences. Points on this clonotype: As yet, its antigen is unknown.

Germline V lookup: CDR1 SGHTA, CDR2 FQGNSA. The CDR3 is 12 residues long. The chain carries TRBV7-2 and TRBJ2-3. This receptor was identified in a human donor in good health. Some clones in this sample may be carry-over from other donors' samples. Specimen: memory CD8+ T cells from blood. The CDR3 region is CASSRLVDTQYF.